This T cell receptor (beta chain) was found in a study of blood T cell repertoires in COVID-19. Study in general: Spain, Italy and the United States supplied samples that represented acute and convalescent COVID-19. PBMCs, B-cell-depleted T cells, or T cells provided the cDNA or gDNA that made up the material.

In the original workflow: Researchers report that nucleated cell counts were estimated from reference gene primer amplification. Profiling relied on immunoSEQ multiplex PCR, and the TCRdb table lists in-frame clones only, not all of them. V and J calls and clone size are those listed in that table; D and trimming were worked out from the DNA. Among around 95,000 clones listed, around four fifths were seen once. Trimming cost V 1 base and J 2 bases; bases outside gene matches: 3. Germline assignment: CDR1 LGHDT and CDR2 YNNKEL (reference sequence). The CDR3 runs 16 residues. The sample consisted of peripheral blood. This chain links TRBV3-1 (or the pseudogene TRBV3-2) with TRBJ2-2, with TRBD2 identical over 8 bases. This receptor was obtained from a middle-aged man with active or convalescent COVID-19. The DNA for the CDR3 is TGTGCCAGCAGCCAAGGCCTAGCGGGTAACACCGGGGAGCTGTTTTTT. Its protein product is CASSQGLAGNTGELFF.